The 14 T cell receptor beta chains below all came from one sample that was sequenced in a study of identical twins. Using its own MiXCR run on the 5' RACE reads, TCRdb lists one record per CDR3 protein. The top ten hold 1.5% to 2% of the sample, which has approximately 700,000 distinct CDR3 sequences, 6.1% seen once. Sample: naive T cells sorted from blood. The receptors stem from a man younger than 30 in good health.

This chain links TRBV27 with TRBJ1-2; a weak D match, TRBD1 (6 bases). There are 14 residues in the CDR3. The germline V gene has CDR1 MNHEY and CDR2 SMNVEV (reference sequence). Between the trimmed V and J ends, which lost 3 bases and 8 bases, there was a span of 16 bases. The CDR3 loop reads CASSFGTGQGGYTF. DNA for the CDR3: TGTGCCAGCAGTTTCGGAACAGGGCAGGGAGGCTACACCTTC.

This clonotype was observed many times. This sequence joins TRBV5-1 and TRBJ2-7; tentative D call: TRBD2 (6 bases). V was cut by 2 bases and J by 4 bases, with 16 bases left in between. CDR3 length equals 15 residues. Per germline, CDR1 SGHRS and CDR2 YFSETQ. The DNA of the CDR3 is TGCGCCAGCAGCTTCTCGCCTAGCGTGGGATACGAGCAGTACTTC. Amino acids: CASSFSPSVGYEQYF.

In this sample, this clonotype turned up many times. This chain joins TRBV11-2 and TRBJ2-1, with 8 bases that match TRBD2. Germline assignment: CDR1 SGHAT and CDR2 FQNNGV. V lost 6 bases and J lost 4; bases outside the gene matches: 11. The CDR3 spans 16 residues. Here the CDR3 reads CASRRVAGGIYNEQFF. For the CDR3, the DNA is TGTGCCAGCAGACGGGTGGCGGGAGGAATATACAATGAGCAGTTCTTC.

This clonotype has at least ten counts. The chain couples TRBV20-1 to TRBJ2-7; D is undetermined. This CDR3 comprises 13 residues. Trimming removed 4 bases at V and 7 bases at J, with 17 bases between. From germline, CDR1 is DFQATT and CDR2 SNEGSKA (reference sequence). CDR3 DNA sequence: TGCAGTGCTAAACAGCCAGAATCTAGGGAGCAGTACTTC. It translates to CSAKQPESREQYF.

The chain uses TRBV4-1 and TRBJ1-6; D is unclear. Trimming took off 4 bases at V and 0 bases at J, with 19 bases between the two ends. The germline V gene has CDR1 MGHRA and CDR2 YSYEKL. The CDR3 consists of 19 residues. The CDR3 protein is CASSPLPGRASSYNSPLHF. The CDR3 nucleotides are TGCGCCAGCAGCCCCCTCCCCGGACGGGCTAGCTCCTATAATTCACCCCTCCACTTT.

The table lists this clonotype with many counts. V is TRBV28 and J is TRBJ2-5; no reliable D call. The V end was cut by 6 bases, the J end by 1 base, with 3 bases between. CDR1 and CDR2 from the germline V gene are MDHEN and SYDVKM. The CDR3 consists of 11 residues. The CDR3 reads CASRTQETQYF. The CDR3 DNA reads TGTGCCAGCAGGACCCAAGAGACCCAGTACTTC.

This clonotype was picked up many times. The rearrangement joins TRBV5-1 to TRBJ1-1; D remains ambiguous. CDR3 size: 13 residues. Trimming removed 2 bases at V and 4 bases at J, with 9 bases between. Germline CDR1 and CDR2: SGHRS and YFSETQ. CDR3 amino acids: CASSFDGVTEAFF. The CDR3 DNA reads TGCGCCAGCAGCTTTGACGGAGTCACTGAAGCTTTCTTT.

Of note for this clonotype: One junction end does not reproduce the germline sequence, and a read error may be involved. The chain is built from TRBV15 and TRBJ1-1; D perhaps matches TRBD1 (5 bases). CDR3 length: 16 amino acids. The germline gives CDR1 LNHNV, CDR2 YYDKDF (reference sequence). The CDR3 nucleotides are TGTGCCGCCAGCAGCCGGGACGGACTCATGAACACTGAAGCTTTCTTT. This translates into CAASSRDGLMNTEAFF.

This clonotype was seen a handful of times. This chain uses TRBV3-1 with TRBJ1-1, with a tentative D call TRBD1 (5 bases). Per the germline V gene, CDR1 is LGHDT and CDR2 is YNNKEL (reference sequence). Trimming left V 6 bases short and J 3 bases short, with 17 bases between. There are 15 residues in the CDR3. CDR3 sequence: CASRLDRQPYTEAFF. The DNA for the CDR3 is TGTGCCAGCAGACTTGACAGACAGCCGTACACTGAAGCTTTCTTT.

The sample holds a few counts of this clonotype. The chain carries TRBV20-1 and TRBJ1-2; possible D gene TRBD1, 5 bases. V lost 0 bases and J 2 bases, leaving 10 bases between the germline ends. Germline CDR1 reads DFQATT; CDR2 reads SNEGSKA (reference sequence). The CDR3 has 14 residues. CDR3 nucleotides: TGCAGTGCTAGAGATGCCAGACAGAACTATGGCTACACCTTC. Translated, it gives CSARDARQNYGYTF.

This clonotype was detected a few times. This chain connects TRBV9 to TRBJ2-1; D is uncertain. Germline CDR1 is SGDLS and CDR2 is YYNGEE. The CDR3 totals 16 residues. V lost 0 bases to trimming and J lost 2 bases, with 12 bases between them. The CDR3 sequence: CASSVASFITYNEQFF. The CDR3 DNA sequence: TGTGCCAGCAGCGTAGCTTCTTTCATAACCTACAATGAGCAGTTCTTC.

This clonotype showed up just a few times. V and J are TRBV6-1 and TRBJ2-2, with 8 positions matching TRBD1. V lost 5 bases and J lost 6; bases outside the gene matches: 5. The CDR3 is 14 residues long. From germline, CDR1 is MNHNS and CDR2 SASEGT. CDR3 sequence reads: CASSQDRVAGELFF. The CDR3 region has the DNA TGTGCCAGCAGTCAGGACAGGGTAGCCGGGGAGCTGTTTTTT.

This clonotype was counted at least ten times. The chain recombines TRBV20-1 with TRBJ2-2; D not certain. The CDR3 totals 13 residues. Germline loops: CDR1 DFQATT, CDR2 SNEGSKA (reference sequence). Trimming stripped 3 bases from V and 2 bases from J, with 7 bases between. CDR3 amino acids: CSASDSNTGELFF. Here the CDR3 DNA reads TGCAGTGCTAGCGACTCAAACACCGGGGAGCTGTTTTTT.

The chain links TRBV20-1 to TRBJ2-3; 9 bases are shared with TRBD1. After removal of 0 bases from V and 9 bases from J, the junction contained 10 bases not matched to a gene. This CDR3 has 15 residues. The germline V gene has CDR1 DFQATT and CDR2 SNEGSKA (reference sequence). The CDR3 loop reads CSARETGGLIDTQYF. In DNA, the CDR3 is TGCAGTGCTAGAGAAACAGGGGGCTTAATTGACACGCAGTATTTT.